This T cell receptor (beta chain) originates from a study of blood T cell repertoires in COVID-19. Background on the study: Acute-phase and convalescent COVID-19 samples originated in the United States, Italy and Spain.

CDR1 MGHRA and CDR2 YSYEKL come from the germline V gene. Trimming took off 2 bases at V and 2 bases at J, with 9 bases between the two ends. The CDR3 loop spans 14 amino acids. Assay used: immunoSEQ multiplex PCR; TCRdb lists only in-frame clones, some missing. The sample has roughly 100,000 clones, around nine tenths seen once. The sequence came from a woman aged 80 or over with acute or convalescent COVID-19. V gene TRBV4-1 combines with J gene TRBJ1-2; no definite D call. The sequencing sample was made of peripheral blood. This CDR3 reads CASSQLSVNYGYTF. The CDR3 region has the DNA TGCGCCAGCAGCCAACTGTCAGTCAACTATGGCTACACCTTC.